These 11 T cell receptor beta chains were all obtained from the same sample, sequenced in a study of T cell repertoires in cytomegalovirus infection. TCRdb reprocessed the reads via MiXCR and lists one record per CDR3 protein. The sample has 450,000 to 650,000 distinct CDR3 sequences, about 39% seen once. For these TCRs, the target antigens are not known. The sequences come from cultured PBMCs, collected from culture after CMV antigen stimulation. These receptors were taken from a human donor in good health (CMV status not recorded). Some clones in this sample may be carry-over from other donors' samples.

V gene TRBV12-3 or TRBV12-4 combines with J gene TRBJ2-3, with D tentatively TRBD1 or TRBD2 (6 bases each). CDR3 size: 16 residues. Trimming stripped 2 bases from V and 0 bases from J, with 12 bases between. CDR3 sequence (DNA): TGTGCCAGCAGTTTATACGGGGGCGTAAGCACAGATACGCAGTATTTT. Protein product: CASSLYGGVSTDTQYF.

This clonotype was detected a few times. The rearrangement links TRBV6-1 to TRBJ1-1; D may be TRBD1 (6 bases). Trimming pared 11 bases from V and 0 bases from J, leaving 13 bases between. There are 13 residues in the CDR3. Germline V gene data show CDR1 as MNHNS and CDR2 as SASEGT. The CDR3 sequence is CAVKDSLNTEAFF. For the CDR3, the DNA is TGTGCCGTAAAGGACAGTTTGAACACTGAAGCTTTCTTT.

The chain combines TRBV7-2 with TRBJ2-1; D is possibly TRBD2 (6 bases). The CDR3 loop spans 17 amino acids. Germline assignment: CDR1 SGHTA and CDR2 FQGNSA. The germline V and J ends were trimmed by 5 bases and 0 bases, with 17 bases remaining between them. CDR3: CASSLSGLTSSYNEQFF. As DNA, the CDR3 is TGTGCCAGCAGCCTGAGCGGGCTTACGAGCTCCTACAATGAGCAGTTCTTC.

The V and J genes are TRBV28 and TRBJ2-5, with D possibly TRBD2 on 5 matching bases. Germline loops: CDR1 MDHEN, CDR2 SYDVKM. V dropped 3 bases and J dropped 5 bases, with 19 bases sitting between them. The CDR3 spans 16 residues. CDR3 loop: CASSFALGKLVETQYF. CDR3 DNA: TGTGCCAGCAGTTTTGCCCTCGGGAAGCTGGTGGAGACCCAGTACTTC.

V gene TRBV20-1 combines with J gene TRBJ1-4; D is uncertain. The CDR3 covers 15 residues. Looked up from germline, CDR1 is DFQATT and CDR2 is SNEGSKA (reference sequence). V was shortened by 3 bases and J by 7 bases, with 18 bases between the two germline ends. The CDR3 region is CSASRRGSSFEKLFF. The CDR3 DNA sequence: TGCAGTGCTAGTCGTCGTGGGAGTTCCTTTGAAAAACTGTTTTTT.

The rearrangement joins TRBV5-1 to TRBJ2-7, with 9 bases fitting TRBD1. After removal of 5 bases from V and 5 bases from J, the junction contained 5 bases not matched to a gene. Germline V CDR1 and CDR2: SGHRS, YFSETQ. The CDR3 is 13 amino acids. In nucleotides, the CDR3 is TGCGCCAGCAGAGGGACAGGGAGGCACGAGCAGTACTTC. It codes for CASRGTGRHEQYF. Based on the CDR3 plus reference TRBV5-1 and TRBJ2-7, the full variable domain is KAGVTQTPRYLIKTRGQQVTLSCSPISGHRSVSWYQQTPGQGLQFLFEYFSETQRNKGNFPGRFSGRQFSNSRSEMNVSTLELGDSALYLCASRGTGRHEQYFGPGTRLTVT.

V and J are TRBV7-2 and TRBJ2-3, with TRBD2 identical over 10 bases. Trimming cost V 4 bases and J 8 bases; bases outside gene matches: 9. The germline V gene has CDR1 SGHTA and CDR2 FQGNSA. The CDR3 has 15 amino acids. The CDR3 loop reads CASSYASGSMGTQYF. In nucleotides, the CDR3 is TGTGCCAGCAGCTATGCTAGCGGGAGTATGGGTACGCAGTATTTT. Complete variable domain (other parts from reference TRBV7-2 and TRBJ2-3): GAGVSQSPSNKVTEKGKDVELRCDPISGHTALYWYRQSLGQGLEFLIYFQGNSAPDKSGLPSDRFSAERTGGSVSTLTIQRTQQEDSAVYLCASSYASGSMGTQYFGPGTRLTVL.

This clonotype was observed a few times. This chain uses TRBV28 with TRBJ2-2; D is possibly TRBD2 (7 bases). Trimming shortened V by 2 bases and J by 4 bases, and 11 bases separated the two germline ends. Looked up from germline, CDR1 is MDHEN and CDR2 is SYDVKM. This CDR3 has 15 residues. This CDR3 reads CASSLAGASTGELFF. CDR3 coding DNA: TGTGCCAGCAGTTTAGCGGGGGCCTCCACCGGGGAGCTGTTTTTT.

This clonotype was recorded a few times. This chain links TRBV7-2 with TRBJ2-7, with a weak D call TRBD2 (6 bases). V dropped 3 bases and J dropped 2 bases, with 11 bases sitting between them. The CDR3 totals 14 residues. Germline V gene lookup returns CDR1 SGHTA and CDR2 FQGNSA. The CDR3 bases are TGTGCCAGCAGCTTGGGGGGAAATACCTACGAGCAGTACTTC. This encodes CASSLGGNTYEQYF.

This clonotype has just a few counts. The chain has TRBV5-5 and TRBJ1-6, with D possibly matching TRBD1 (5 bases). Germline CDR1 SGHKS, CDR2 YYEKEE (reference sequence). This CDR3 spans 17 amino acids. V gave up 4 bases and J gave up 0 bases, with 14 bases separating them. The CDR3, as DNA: TGTGCCAGCAGCCCGGGGACGGCAAGCTCCTATAATTCACCCCTCCACTTT. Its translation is CASSPGTASSYNSPLHF.

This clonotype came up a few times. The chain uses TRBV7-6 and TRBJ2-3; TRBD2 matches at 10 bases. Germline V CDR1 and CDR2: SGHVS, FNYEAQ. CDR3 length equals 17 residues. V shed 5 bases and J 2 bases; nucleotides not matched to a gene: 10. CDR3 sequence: CASSTPPTSGVTDTQYF. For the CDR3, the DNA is TGTGCCAGCAGCACTCCCCCCACTAGCGGGGTCACAGATACGCAGTATTTT. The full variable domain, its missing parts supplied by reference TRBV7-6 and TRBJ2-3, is GAGVSQSPRYKVTKRGQDVALRCDPISGHVSLYWYRQALGQGPEFLTYFNYEAQQDKSGLPNDRFSAERPEGSISTLTIQRTEQRDSAMYRCASSTPPTSGVTDTQYFGPGTRLTVL.